This paragraph reports one TCR beta chain. Its antigen is not identified. The germline V gene encodes CDR1 GTSNPN and CDR2 SVGIG (reference sequence). Trimming left V 2 bases short and J 14 bases short, with 16 bases between. The CDR3 contains 12 residues. The data were taken from a study of T cell responses to AZD1222 COVID-19 vaccine. Study findings and constraints: Donors were mostly white British, more females; clonal diversity possibly underestimated.

Profiled with immunoSEQ multiplex PCR; TCRdb holds only in-frame clones, not every one. The sample gives 65,000 to 80,000 clones, around four fifths of which show up once; approximately 1.2% is in the top ten. The gene calls are TRBV30 and TRBJ2-4; tentative D call: TRBD2 (6 bases). This material consisted of peripheral blood, taken 28 days after the second AZD1222 dose. The clonotype was recovered from an adult who received the AZD1222 COVID-19 vaccine. This CDR3 is CAWSPDAGPKYF. The DNA of the CDR3 is TGTGCCTGGAGTCCGGACGCGGGACCAAAGTACTTC.